This T cell receptor beta chain was captured by sequencing in a study of T cells after yellow fever vaccination. Unmatched junction bases numbered 5, after V lost 2 bases and J lost 4 bases. Germline V gene data show CDR1 as MRHNA and CDR2 as SNTAGT. The length of the CDR3 is 15 residues. This clonotype has a count of ten or more. Its antigen is undetermined. The study made its TCR cDNA through 5'RACE template switching. That step introduced a universal primer site along with UMIs. TCRdb fed the 5' RACE reads into MiXCR, producing one record per CDR3 protein. The data contain about 68,000 distinct CDR3 sequences, about 6.5% of them seen just once; the ten biggest clones take up more than 35%. General study points: Clonotypes found in both CD4 and CD8 compartments made up a small share. Researchers report a weaker secondary response that nonetheless peaked faster, day 5 versus 15. Post-booster repertoires contained most primary-vaccination clones again (approximately 95% CD4, 85% to 90% CD8).

The V call is TRBV6-4, the J call TRBJ2-1, with 7 nucleotides matching TRBD1. This receptor was identified in a man aged 18 to 29 who received the YFV17D yellow fever vaccine. Material: CD8+ T cells sorted from PBMCs, obtained approximately 40 days after the first yellow fever vaccination. The CDR3 DNA reads as TGTGCCAGCAGTGACACCACAGGGGCGTACAATGAGCAGTTCTTC. As protein: CASSDTTGAYNEQFF.